This T cell receptor (beta chain) derives from a study of CD8 T cells in Susac syndrome. As concerns this clonotype: Its specificity is not known.

Findings and caveats of the study: That the number of individuals in its TCR sequencing and HLA analysis was relatively small was acknowledged by the study.

The CDR3 is 14 residues long. V lost 6 bases and J 0 bases, leaving 9 bases between the germline ends. Germline V gives CDR1 MNHEY, CDR2 SMNVEV (reference sequence). An amount of RNA that ranged from roughly 0.5 to 1 ug was reverse transcribed with random hexamers. An immunoSEQ multiplex PCR amplified TCR beta CDR3 over 54 Vbeta and 13 Jbeta. From the immunoSEQ multiplex PCR reads, TCRdb called clonotypes with MiXCR, one entry per CDR3 protein. The sample has some 140,000 distinct CDR3 sequences, around nine tenths seen once. CD8+ and CD4+ blood T cells underwent TCR beta sequencing. The chain links TRBV27 to TRBJ1-5; D remains unclear. Material for sequencing was CD8+ T cells from PBMCs. This clonotype originated in a human donor with multiple sclerosis. The CDR3, as DNA: TGTGCCAGCAGCGGACGCTATAGCAATCAGCCCCAGCATTTT. This encodes CASSGRYSNQPQHF.